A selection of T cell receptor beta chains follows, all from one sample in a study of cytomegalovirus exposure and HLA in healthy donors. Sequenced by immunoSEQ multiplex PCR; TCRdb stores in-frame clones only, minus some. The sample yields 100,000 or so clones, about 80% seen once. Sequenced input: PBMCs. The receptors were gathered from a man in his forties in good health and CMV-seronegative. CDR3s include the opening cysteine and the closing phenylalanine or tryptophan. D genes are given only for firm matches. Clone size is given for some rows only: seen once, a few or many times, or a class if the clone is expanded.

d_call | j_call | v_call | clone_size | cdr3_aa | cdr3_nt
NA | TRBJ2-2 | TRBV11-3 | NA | CASSLNTWTGELFF | TGTGCCAGCAGCTTAAATACTTGGACCGGGGAGCTGTTTTTT
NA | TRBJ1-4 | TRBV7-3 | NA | CASSLNSNEKLFF | TGTGCCAGCAGCTTAAACAGTAATGAAAAACTGTTTTTT
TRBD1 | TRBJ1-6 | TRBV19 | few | CASSMGAGGSYNSPLHF | TGTGCCAGTAGTATGGGCGCAGGGGGCTCCTATAATTCACCCCTCCACTTT
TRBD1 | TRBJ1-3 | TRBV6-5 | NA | CASSYDRANTIYF | TGTGCCAGCAGTTACGACAGGGCGAACACCATATATTTT
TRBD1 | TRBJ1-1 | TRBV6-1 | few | CASSEPGQGSMNTEAFF | TGTGCCAGCAGTGAGCCTGGACAGGGGTCAATGAACACTGAAGCTTTCTTT
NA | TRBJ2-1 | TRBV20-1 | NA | CSASGGNEQFF | TGCAGTGCTTCCGGGGGCAATGAGCAGTTCTTC
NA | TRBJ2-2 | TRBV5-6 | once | CASSLATGRRGELFF | TGTGCCAGCAGCTTGGCAACAGGGCGTCGGGGGGAGCTGTTTTTT
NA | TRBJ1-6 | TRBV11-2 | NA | CASSLESGFNSPLHF | TGTGCCAGCAGCTTAGAGTCAGGGTTCAATTCACCCCTCCACTTT
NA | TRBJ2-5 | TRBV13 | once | CASSLGTGYAPRETQYF | TGTGCCAGCAGCTTAGGTACCGGGTATGCCCCTCGGGAGACCCAGTACTTC
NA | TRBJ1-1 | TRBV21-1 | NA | CASSKAGEGTEAFF | TGTGCCAGCAGCAAAGCAGGGGAGGGCACTGAAGCTTTCTTT
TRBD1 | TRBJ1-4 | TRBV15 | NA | CATSRDVTGGEKLFF | TGTGCCACCAGCAGAGATGTAACAGGGGGAGAAAAACTGTTTTTT
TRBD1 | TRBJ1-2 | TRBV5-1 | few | CASSAWTGGGYGYTF | TGCGCCAGCAGCGCCTGGACAGGGGGAGGCTATGGCTACACCTTC
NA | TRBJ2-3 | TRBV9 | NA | CASSVDSRTDTQYF | TGTGCCAGCAGCGTGGACAGCCGCACAGATACGCAGTATTTT
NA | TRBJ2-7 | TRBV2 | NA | CASSPWDRDYEQYF | TGTGCCAGCAGTCCCTGGGATCGGGACTACGAGCAGTACTTC
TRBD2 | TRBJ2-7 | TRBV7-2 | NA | CASSLGIAGGPEQYF | TGTGCCAGCAGCTTAGGGATAGCGGGGGGGCCCGAGCAGTACTTC